Following are 11 T cell receptor beta chains from one sample sequenced in a study of T cell responses to AZD1222 COVID-19 vaccine. Assay: immunoSEQ multiplex PCR; the TCRdb copy retains only in-frame clones and omits some. Of 150,000 or so clones in the sample, about 91% were seen once. The sequencing here drew on peripheral blood, taken 28 days after the second AZD1222 dose. These receptors originate from an adult who received the AZD1222 COVID-19 vaccine.

This clone appeared once. The rearrangement uses TRBV29-1 and TRBJ2-1, with D tentatively TRBD2 (5 bases). The germline CDR1 and CDR2 sequences are SQVTM and ANQGSEA. The CDR3 consists of 14 residues. The V end lost 7 bases, the J end lost 8 bases, and 21 bases lay between the germline ends. This CDR3 is CSAVAGYHTDEQFF. The CDR3 DNA is TGCAGCGCAGTGGCGGGCTACCATACCGATGAGCAGTTCTTC.

The DNA of the CDR3 is TGTGCCAGTAGGGAGCGGAGCTCCTACAATGAGCAGTTCTTC. Its protein is CASRERSSYNEQFF. The chain is built from TRBV19 and TRBJ2-1; perhaps TRBD2 as D (5 bases). Trimming cost V 6 bases and J 0 bases, with 9 bases left between them. The CDR3 runs to 14 residues. The germline V gene has CDR1 LNHDA and CDR2 SQIVND (reference sequence).

The chain employs TRBV19 and TRBJ1-2, with D possibly TRBD1 on 5 matching bases. CDR1 and CDR2 (germline): LNHDA, SQIVND (reference sequence). Trimming left V 9 bases short and J 3 bases short, with 14 bases between. The CDR3 is 13 amino acids. The CDR3 sequence: CASSLVGDYGYTF. CDR3 coding DNA: TGTGCCAGCTCTCTGGTGGGGGACTATGGCTACACCTTC.

The J gene is TRBJ1-1, the V gene TRBV12-3 or TRBV12-4, with D perhaps matching TRBD1 (5 bases). The V and J ends lost 5 bases and 10 bases respectively, with 14 bases between them. The CDR3 extends over 12 amino acids. CDR3 region: CASSRGPLAAFF. The CDR3 nucleotides read TGTGCCAGCAGTCGGGGACCGCTGGCAGCTTTCTTT.

The CDR3 protein is CASSEGIPVYSNQPQHF. The CDR3, as DNA: TGTGCCAGCAGTGAAGGGATCCCCGTTTATAGCAATCAGCCCCAGCATTTT. This chain connects TRBV6-1 to TRBJ1-5; D is uncertain. The CDR3 consists of 17 residues. Germline CDR1 and CDR2: MNHNS and SASEGT. Trimming shortened V by 1 base and J by 0 bases, and 13 bases separated the two germline ends.

The V gene is TRBV6-5, the J gene TRBJ1-1, with no clear D. The germline V and J ends were trimmed by 0 bases and 5 bases, with 13 bases remaining between them. Germline CDR1 is MNHEY and CDR2 is SVGAGI. This CDR3 has 15 residues. CDR3 sequence reads: CASSYSAGGWTEAFF. The DNA of the CDR3 is TGTGCCAGCAGTTACTCGGCGGGAGGGTGGACTGAAGCTTTCTTT.

This chain connects TRBV10-3 to TRBJ1-1, with TRBD1 as a possible D gene (5 bases). The CDR3 is 14 residues long. The germline V gene has CDR1 ENHRY and CDR2 SYGVKD. Trimming left V 0 bases short and J 6 bases short, with 11 bases between. The chain's CDR3 is CAISESGGVAEAFF. In nucleotides, the CDR3 is TGTGCCATCAGTGAGTCTGGGGGGGTCGCTGAAGCTTTCTTT.

Only one count was recorded for this clone. V usage is TRBV2 and J usage is TRBJ1-2; no clear D gene. Trimming removed 8 bases at V and 4 bases at J, with 11 bases between. The CDR3 is 12 amino acids. CDR1 and CDR2 from the germline V gene are SNHLY and FYNNEI. The CDR3 spells CASAPLGYGYTF. CDR3 sequence (DNA): TGTGCCAGCGCCCCCCTGGGCTATGGCTACACCTTC.

The chain couples TRBV29-1 to TRBJ1-2, with D unresolved. Trimming took 3 bases from V and 2 from J, leaving 10 bases between them. The germline V gene encodes CDR1 SQVTM and CDR2 ANQGSEA. CDR3 length equals 13 residues. The CDR3 bases are TGCAGCGTTGATCGGCAGCTGAACTATGGCTACACCTTC. This codes for CSVDRQLNYGYTF.

The rearrangement links TRBV27 to TRBJ1-2, with D possibly TRBD1 on 6 matching bases. Germline V gene sequence: CDR1 MNHEY, CDR2 SMNVEV (reference sequence). Deletions cut 5 bases from V and 4 bases from J, with 17 bases between. This CDR3 contains 15 residues. CDR3 nucleotide sequence: TGTGCCAGCAGTATACAACCGGGACACCTCTATGGCTACACCTTC. Encoded protein: CASSIQPGHLYGYTF.

The rearrangement links TRBV20-1 to TRBJ1-2; no clear D gene. The CDR3 spans 12 residues. Trimming removed 3 bases from V and 9 bases from J, with 14 bases in between. Germline-derived CDR1 and CDR2 are DFQATT and SNEGSKA (reference sequence). CDR3: CSASLQLWSYTF. The DNA of the CDR3 is TGCAGTGCTAGTTTACAACTATGGAGCTACACCTTC.